This TCR beta chain was sequenced in a study of T cells after yellow fever vaccination. Study as a whole: Preparation of the low-cell-number fractions used SMART-Seq v4 Ultra Low Input. The study's findings and limits: Clonotypes appearing in both CD4 and CD8 compartments existed, and their share was small. Clones that expanded after primary vaccination mostly reappeared after the booster (roughly 96% CD4, roughly 90% CD8).

In its sample, this clonotype was seen many times. Its matching antigen is unknown. As TCR cDNA was made by 5'RACE template switching, a universal primer site and UMIs were added. TCRdb recomputed calls from the 5' RACE reads with MiXCR, one row per CDR3 protein. This sample has more than 90,000 distinct CDR3 sequences, with around 7.2% found just once. The trim removed 3 bases at V and 3 bases at J, leaving 12 bases unmatched. The germline V gene has CDR1 ENHRY and CDR2 SYGVKD. The CDR3 covers 18 residues. The receptor comes from a man in his late teens or twenties who received the YFV17D yellow fever vaccine. Sequences were derived from CD4+ T cells sorted from PBMCs, sampled more than 35 days after the first yellow fever vaccination. This chain joins TRBV10-3 and TRBJ1-3, with 9 positions matching TRBD1. CDR3 region: CAISEGGLGQGYGNTIYF. The CDR3 nucleotides read TGTGCCATCAGTGAAGGAGGTTTAGGACAGGGGTATGGAAACACCATATATTTT.